What follows are 20 T cell receptor beta chains derived from one specimen sequenced in a study of T cells in Graves' hyperthyroidism and ophthalmopathy. RNA transcripts provided the source from which TCR beta CDR3 regions were amplified. HTBI primers were employed in a first-round RT-PCR of the TCR CDR3. TCRdb redid the calling of the multiplex PCR reads with MiXCR, one entry per CDR3 protein. The data show around 700,000 distinct CDR3 sequences, just over 35% seen once. The sequencing sample was made of blood. Every receptor here comes from a woman in her thirties or forties with Graves' hyperthyroidism.

There are many counts of this clonotype. J is TRBJ2-6 and V is TRBV25-1; D possibly corresponds to TRBD1 (5 bases). CDR3 length: 16 amino acids. Trimming left V 4 bases short and J 0 bases short, with 10 bases between. From germline, CDR1 is MGHDK and CDR2 SYGVNS. The CDR3 DNA reads TGTGCCAGCAGTGGGAACAGGCTCTCTGGGGCCAACGTCCTGACTTTC. Its translation: CASSGNRLSGANVLTF.

This clonotype has a single count. This chain links TRBV7-6 with TRBJ2-5; D perhaps matches TRBD1 (5 bases). V lost 5 bases and J 6 bases, leaving 16 bases between the germline ends. Germline CDR1 and CDR2: SGHVS and FNYEAQ. This CDR3 is 14 amino acids long. CDR3 DNA sequence: TGTGCCAGCAGCCTCGGCAGGGCGCGGAAGACCCAGTACTTC. Translation: CASSLGRARKTQYF.

This clonotype was observed a handful of times. The genes are TRBV6-5 and TRBJ2-7; D remains ambiguous. The CDR3 has 13 residues. The germline V gene encodes CDR1 MNHEY and CDR2 SVGAGI. V shed 2 bases and J shed 1 base, with 6 bases lying between them. The CDR3 coding sequence is TGTGCCAGCAGTTACGTCCGTTCCTACGAGCAGTACTTC. This codes for CASSYVRSYEQYF.

This chain joins TRBV7-2 and TRBJ1-5; 7 nucleotides match TRBD1. The V gene's germline CDR1 is SGHTA and CDR2 FQGNSA. CDR3 length equals 14 residues. J was trimmed by 1 base and V by 5 bases; bases with no gene match: 2. Written as DNA, the CDR3 is TGTGCCAGCAGCGGGGACAGAAGCAATCAGCCCCAGCATTTT. This codes for CASSGDRSNQPQHF.

This clonotype was counted once. The genes are TRBV10-3 and TRBJ2-5; 11 bases match TRBD2. CDR1 and CDR2 (germline): ENHRY, SYGVKD. The CDR3 has 16 amino acids. Losses at the gene ends were 10 bases for V and 1 base for J; bases not matched to a gene: 11. The CDR3 here is CASSPTSGGIQETQYF. DNA for the CDR3: TGTGCCAGCAGCCCAACTAGCGGGGGAATCCAAGAGACCCAGTACTTC.

This clonotype was seen just once. The chain uses TRBV20-1 and TRBJ2-3; the D gene is possibly TRBD2 (6 bases). V dropped 5 bases and J dropped 8 bases, with 14 bases sitting between them. Germline loops: CDR1 DFQATT, CDR2 SNEGSKA (reference sequence). The CDR3 has 12 amino acids. The CDR3 loop reads CSAEAGEVTQYF. In nucleotides, the CDR3 is TGCAGTGCTGAAGCGGGTGAGGTTACGCAGTATTTT.

The chain combines TRBV20-1 with TRBJ1-1; a possible D gene is TRBD1 (6 bases). The CDR3 extends over 13 amino acids. The germline V gene has CDR1 DFQATT and CDR2 SNEGSKA (reference sequence). V shed 6 bases and J shed 0 bases, with 11 bases lying between them. CDR3 protein: CSALRTVNTEAFF. In nucleotides, the CDR3 is TGCAGTGCCCTGAGGACAGTGAACACTGAAGCTTTCTTT.

The chain carries TRBV28 and TRBJ2-7; unclear D gene. There are 12 residues in the CDR3. V was trimmed by 5 bases and J by 6 bases, leaving 11 bases between them. Looked up from germline, CDR1 is MDHEN and CDR2 is SYDVKM. The CDR3 DNA follows: TGTGCCAGCAGTCAGTACTTCTTCGAGCAGTACTTC. Its translation is CASSQYFFEQYF.

This clonotype was seen ten or more times. The V and J genes are TRBV15 and TRBJ1-1; D call uncertain. The V end was cut by 3 bases, the J end by 6 bases, with 20 bases between. The CDR3 totals 16 residues. Germline V gives CDR1 LNHNV, CDR2 YYDKDF (reference sequence). CDR3 sequence: CATSSEAAARVPEAFF. CDR3 sequence (DNA): TGTGCCACCAGCAGCGAAGCAGCAGCCCGGGTGCCTGAAGCTTTCTTT. The full variable domain, completed using reference TRBV15 and TRBJ1-1, is DAMVIQNPRYQVTQFGKPVTLSCSQTLNHNVMYWYQQKSSQAPKLLFHYYDKDFNNEADTPDNFQSRRPNTSFCFLDIRSPGLGDTAMYLCATSSEAAARVPEAFFGQGTRLTVV.

This chain connects TRBV6-5 to TRBJ1-2; D not certain. This CDR3 contains 13 residues. With 4 bases removed from V and 3 bases from J, the gap between germline ends came to 9 bases. Germline V lookup: CDR1 MNHEY, CDR2 SVGAGI. The CDR3 sequence: CASSSPTYYGYTF. Here the CDR3 DNA reads TGTGCCAGCAGTTCCCCAACTTACTATGGCTACACCTTC.

This sequence joins TRBV6-5 and TRBJ1-4, with unresolved D. The CDR3 loop spans 13 amino acids. V lost 7 bases to trimming and J lost 8 bases, with 14 bases between them. In germline, CDR1 is MNHEY, CDR2 SVGAGI. The CDR3 DNA is TGTGCCAGCAAGGTTCCAGGACTAGAAAAACTGTTTTTT. Encoded protein: CASKVPGLEKLFF.

This clonotype appeared a few times. J is TRBJ2-7 and V is TRBV6-5; D may match TRBD1 or TRBD2 (5 bases each). CDR1 and CDR2 from the germline V gene are MNHEY and SVGAGI. Trimming cost V 5 bases and J 3 bases, with 14 bases left between them. The CDR3 runs to 14 residues. The CDR3 loop reads CASSEWQGDYEQYF. The CDR3 DNA sequence: TGTGCCAGCAGTGAATGGCAGGGAGACTACGAGCAGTACTTC.

V usage is TRBV10-3 and J usage is TRBJ2-7; TRBD1 agrees at 7 bases. Germline CDR1 ENHRY, CDR2 SYGVKD. The CDR3 length is 13 residues. V dropped 10 bases and J dropped 3; count of bases not matched to a gene: 9. This CDR3 reads CATLRDRNYEQYF. The CDR3 DNA follows: TGTGCCACGCTCCGGGACAGAAACTACGAGCAGTACTTC.

This sequence joins TRBV4-1 and TRBJ1-1; D gene ambiguous. V gave up 3 bases and J gave up 0 bases, with 11 bases separating them. CDR3 length equals 15 residues. CDR1 MGHRA and CDR2 YSYEKL come from the germline V gene. CDR3 sequence (DNA): TGCGCCAGCAGCCAGGGTTTCAGTCTGAACACTGAAGCTTTCTTT. It is translated as CASSQGFSLNTEAFF.

This clonotype was observed once. The V and J genes are TRBV10-3 and TRBJ2-7; TRBD1 might be the D (6 bases). Germline V gene lookup returns CDR1 ENHRY and CDR2 SYGVKD. CDR3 length: 12 amino acids. V was clipped by 8 bases and J by 4 bases, with 12 bases between them. The CDR3 sequence is CAIRQDGYEQYF. DNA of the CDR3: TGTGCCATCCGACAGGACGGGTACGAGCAGTACTTC.

This clonotype was counted only a few times. The rearrangement links TRBV5-1 to TRBJ2-7; 11 bases agree with TRBD2. Germline V gene sequence: CDR1 SGHRS, CDR2 YFSETQ. V gave up 0 bases and J gave up 2 bases; unmatched junction bases: 10. This CDR3 has 18 amino acids. The CDR3: CASSLAHLAGGQTYEQYF. CDR3 coding DNA: TGCGCCAGCAGCTTGGCCCATCTAGCGGGAGGCCAAACCTACGAGCAGTACTTC.

This clonotype has ten or more counts. V gene TRBV5-8 combines with J gene TRBJ1-5; 9 bases match TRBD1. The CDR3 has 14 amino acids. CDR1 and CDR2 from the germline V gene are SGHTS and YDEGEE. The V and J ends lost 6 bases and 5 bases, in that order; junction bases with no gene match: 6. The DNA of the CDR3 is TGTGCCAGCACCTCGGGACAGGGTTATCAGCCCCAGCATTTT. This encodes CASTSGQGYQPQHF.

This sequence joins TRBV2 and TRBJ1-5; D not certain. CDR3 length: 16 residues. The germline V gene encodes CDR1 SNHLY and CDR2 FYNNEI. Trimming cost V 8 bases and J 7 bases, with 24 bases left between them. The CDR3 DNA reads TGTGCCAGCCGTGGTCTCACTTCTGGGAGTAAACAGCCCCAGCATTTT. Translation: CASRGLTSGSKQPQHF.

This clonotype was picked up a small number of times. The rearrangement joins TRBV12-5 to TRBJ1-5, with a possible D match to TRBD1 (5 bases). This CDR3 has 16 amino acids. CDR1 is LGHNT and CDR2 is FRNRAP in the germline V gene. The V and J ends lost 3 bases and 2 bases respectively, with 14 bases between them. The CDR3 nucleotides read TGTGCTAGTGGTTTAGAACCGGGACGGCGCAATCAGCCCCAGCATTTT. Translating gives CASGLEPGRRNQPQHF.

This clonotype turned up a few times. The chain is built from TRBV11-2 and TRBJ2-5; D gene ambiguous. V lost 1 base and J lost 1, with 7 bases in between. This CDR3 has 14 amino acids. Germline CDR1 and CDR2: SGHAT and FQNNGV. CDR3 sequence reads: CASSLVTLQETQYF. The CDR3 nucleotides read TGTGCCAGCAGCTTAGTGACACTCCAAGAGACCCAGTACTTC.